This paragraph reports one TCR beta chain. The antigen remains unidentified. This sample was included in a study of T cell responses to AZD1222 COVID-19 vaccine. Study conclusions and caveats: Regions left unmutated in variants are reportedly the target of nearly half of spike-specific TCRs. Most donors were white British, females outnumbered males, and clonal diversity was possibly underestimated. Spike regions recognized by vaccine-associated CD4 TCRs spanned the protein, led by 160-218 and 743-854. Only after the peak T cell response were repertoires sampled.

The germline V gene has CDR1 MDHEN and CDR2 SYDVKM. V shed 6 bases, J shed 3 bases, and the junction held 2 bases outside the gene matches. The CDR3 runs 14 residues. TCRdb's table, derived via immunoSEQ multiplex PCR, lists solely in-frame clones and lacks some. The sample lists 150,000 to 190,000 clones; roughly nine tenths were seen once. The chain couples TRBV28 to TRBJ1-5; 10 bases are a match to TRBD1. This clonotype was sampled from an adult who had recovered from COVID-19. The sequencing used peripheral blood, collected after recovery from COVID-19. The CDR3 region has the DNA TGTGCCAGCAGGGGACAGGGGAACAATCAGCCCCAGCATTTT. It yields the protein CASRGQGNNQPQHF.